Following are 19 T cell receptor beta chains from one sample sequenced in a study of cytomegalovirus exposure and HLA in healthy donors. The PCR employed 60 Vbeta primers together with 13 Jbeta primers. The repertoire was sequenced with immunoSEQ multiplex PCR; TCRdb's copy has only in-frame clones and lacks some. This sample has roughly 90,000 clones; 80% occur once, and the top ten carry 2% to 2.5%. The sequenced sample consisted of PBMCs. These receptors were obtained from a man younger than 30 in good health and CMV-seronegative.

The V gene is TRBV11-2, the J gene TRBJ2-7, with 10 bases lining up with TRBD2. Germline CDR1 and CDR2: SGHAT and FQNNGV. The CDR3 covers 15 residues. V shed 2 bases, J shed 7 bases, and the junction held 8 bases outside the gene matches. The CDR3 region is CASSLSGAGGLEQYF. The CDR3 nucleotides read TGTGCCAGCAGCTTATCCGGAGCGGGGGGGCTGGAGCAGTACTTC.

This clone occurred a few times. The DNA is left out, because the CDR3 cannot be placed on it with certainty; the CDR3 is given as TCRdb lists it. The chain has TRBV6-6 and TRBJ2-5; the D call TRBD2 from the table was never checked on the DNA. A total of 12 residues make up the CDR3, ends included. CDR1 is MNHNY, CDR2 SVGAGI, per germline (reference sequence). CDR3: CASSTSEETQYF.

The chain is built from TRBV6-5 and TRBJ1-2, with D unclear. The V and J ends lost 0 bases and 3 bases respectively, with 8 bases between them. The germline gives CDR1 MNHEY, CDR2 SVGAGI. The CDR3 is 14 residues long. CDR3 protein: CASSYSLGDYGYTF. The CDR3 region has the DNA TGTGCCAGCAGTTACTCACTCGGGGACTATGGCTACACCTTC.

The rearrangement links TRBV5-6 to TRBJ2-7; the match to TRBD1 covers 9 bases. Germline values: CDR1 SGHDT, CDR2 YYEEEE. The CDR3 is made up of 16 amino acids. V lost 4 bases and J lost 3; bases outside the gene matches: 11. The CDR3 loop is CASSPTTGGVVYEQYF. The CDR3 DNA sequence: TGTGCCAGCAGCCCTACCACAGGGGGCGTAGTCTACGAGCAGTACTTC.

The genes are TRBV5-1 and TRBJ1-1, with D unresolved. The germline V gene has CDR1 SGHRS and CDR2 YFSETQ. The CDR3 is 15 amino acids. Trimming stripped 4 bases from V and 1 base from J, with 14 bases between. The CDR3: CASSPGGRGNTEAFF. Here the CDR3 DNA reads TGCGCCAGCAGCCCCGGTGGACGGGGGAACACTGAAGCTTTCTTT. The whole variable domain, remainder taken from reference TRBV5-1 and TRBJ1-1, is KAGVTQTPRYLIKTRGQQVTLSCSPISGHRSVSWYQQTPGQGLQFLFEYFSETQRNKGNFPGRFSGRQFSNSRSEMNVSTLELGDSALYLCASSPGGRGNTEAFFGQGTRLTVV.

This chain joins TRBV19 and TRBJ1-1, with D maybe TRBD1 (5 bases). This CDR3 comprises 14 residues. V lost 5 bases and J 5 bases, leaving 15 bases between the germline ends. CDR1 and CDR2 (germline): LNHDA, SQIVND (reference sequence). Here the CDR3 reads CASSPGTLVTEAFF. As DNA, the CDR3 is TGTGCCAGTAGTCCCGGGACTCTAGTTACTGAAGCTTTCTTT.

The chain carries TRBV7-2 and TRBJ2-1; D gene uncertain. Trimming pared 7 bases from V and 5 bases from J, leaving 9 bases between. The CDR3 runs 12 residues. Germline V gives CDR1 SGHTA, CDR2 FQGNSA. The CDR3 loop reads CASTRFNNEQFF. CDR3 coding DNA: TGTGCCAGCACCCGGTTCAACAATGAGCAGTTCTTC.

Only one count was recorded for this clone. The chain couples TRBV6-5 to TRBJ1-2, with 11 bases fitting TRBD1. Looked up from germline, CDR1 is MNHEY and CDR2 is SVGAGI. The CDR3 length is 14 residues. Trimming removed 6 bases from V and 5 bases from J; junction bases left unmatched: 5. CDR3 in amino acids: CASRGRDRGYGYTF. CDR3 nucleotides: TGTGCCAGCAGGGGCCGGGACAGGGGGTATGGCTACACCTTC.

V gene TRBV6-6 combines with J gene TRBJ2-1; possibly TRBD2 for D (5 bases). The CDR3 extends over 16 amino acids. Germline CDR1 reads MNHNY; CDR2 reads SVGAGI (reference sequence). The germline V and J ends were trimmed by 5 bases and 8 bases, with 22 bases remaining between them. As DNA, the CDR3 is TGTGCCAGCAGTCCTTTGATGATAGGAGGCAAGGATGAGCAGTTCTTC. It is translated as CASSPLMIGGKDEQFF.

This chain uses TRBV5-6 with TRBJ2-7; tentative D call: TRBD2 (5 bases). There are 13 residues in the CDR3. From germline, CDR1 is SGHDT and CDR2 YYEEEE. Between the trimmed V and J ends, which lost 3 bases and 6 bases, there was a span of 13 bases. The CDR3 DNA follows: TGTGCCAGCAGCTGGACCCCCGGAGGCGAGCAGTACTTC. Translated, it gives CASSWTPGGEQYF.

This chain's CDR3 is CASSFGGQGSGYTF. The CDR3 DNA follows: TGTGCCAGCAGCTTCGGCGGACAGGGGAGCGGCTACACCTTC. The genes are TRBV7-2 and TRBJ1-2; 9 bases map to TRBD1. The CDR3 extends over 14 amino acids. The V segment lost 3 bases and the J segment 8 bases; nucleotides outside the gene matches: 7. The germline V gene encodes CDR1 SGHTA and CDR2 FQGNSA.

The chain links TRBV13 to TRBJ2-5; 9 positions agree with TRBD1. Germline trimming cut 5 bases from V and 2 bases from J; bases unmatched to any gene: 12. From germline, CDR1 is PRHDT and CDR2 FYEKMQ (reference sequence). This CDR3 contains 17 residues. CDR3 in amino acids: CASSLRQGGLPQETQYF. The CDR3 nucleotides read TGTGCCAGCAGCCTACGACAGGGGGGATTACCACAAGAGACCCAGTACTTC.

The V gene is TRBV9, the J gene TRBJ1-2; D ambiguous. This CDR3 contains 15 residues. V lost 0 bases to trimming and J lost 1 base, with 10 bases between them. From germline, CDR1 is SGDLS and CDR2 YYNGEE. The CDR3 DNA reads as TGTGCCAGCAGCGTAGTAGCGGCACTTAACTATGGCTACACCTTC. It codes for CASSVVAALNYGYTF. The entire variable domain, with the rest obtained from reference TRBV9 and TRBJ1-2, is as follows: DSGVTQTPKHLITATGQRVTLRCSPRSGDLSVYWYQQSLDQGLQFLIQYYNGEERAKGNILERFSAQQFPDLHSELNLSSLELGDSALYFCASSVVAALNYGYTFGSGTRLTVV.

The chain has TRBV9 and TRBJ1-1; D possibly corresponds to TRBD1 (5 bases). Trimming stripped 4 bases from V and 0 bases from J, with 13 bases between. CDR3 length equals 15 residues. Germline values: CDR1 SGDLS, CDR2 YYNGEE. The CDR3 is CASSPGGGVNTEAFF. CDR3 bases: TGTGCCAGCAGCCCTGGCGGGGGTGTGAACACTGAAGCTTTCTTT.

The CDR3, as DNA: TGTGCCATCAGTTTGGGACAGGGGGTCCAAGAGACCCAGTACTTC. This encodes CAISLGQGVQETQYF. This chain joins TRBV10-3 and TRBJ2-5; 11 positions agree with TRBD1. The CDR3 extends over 15 amino acids. Germline assignment: CDR1 ENHRY and CDR2 SYGVKD. Trimming took 5 bases from V and 1 from J; bases not matched to a gene: 3.

The J gene is TRBJ1-1, the V gene TRBV11-2, with D hard to call. The V end lost 1 base, the J end lost 5 bases, and 11 bases lay between the germline ends. Per the germline V gene, CDR1 is SGHAT and CDR2 is FQNNGV. This CDR3 has 14 amino acids. The CDR3 DNA is TGTGCCAGCAGCTTAGTCACTCCGGGGACTGAAGCTTTCTTT. It codes for CASSLVTPGTEAFF.

A single count supports this clone. The genes are TRBV10-3 and TRBJ1-4, with 9 bases identical to TRBD1. This CDR3 is 15 amino acids long. Germline loops: CDR1 ENHRY, CDR2 SYGVKD. The V gene end was trimmed by 4 bases and the J gene end by 8 bases; junction bases not matched to a gene: 8. CDR3 in DNA: TGTGCCATCAGTGCTACAGGGGGCTCCGTGGAAAAACTGTTTTTT. Its protein is CAISATGGSVEKLFF.

The J gene is TRBJ2-7, the V gene TRBV27; TRBD1 might be the D (6 bases). Per germline, CDR1 MNHEY and CDR2 SMNVEV (reference sequence). CDR3 size: 15 residues. The ends were cut back, 5 bases at V and 3 bases at J, with 17 bases in the middle. The CDR3 bases are TGTGCCAGCAGTCCCCAGAGGGGGAGACTCTACGAGCAGTACTTC. Amino acids: CASSPQRGRLYEQYF.

The chain is built from TRBV6-1 and TRBJ1-2, with D unresolved. Germline CDR1 reads MNHNS; CDR2 reads SASEGT. CDR3 length: 15 amino acids. The V end lost 7 bases, the J end lost 7 bases, and 22 bases lay between the germline ends. The CDR3 DNA sequence: TGTGCCAGCACCTCGGGGTTCCAGTCCCCGAGTGGCTACACCTTC. Protein sequence: CASTSGFQSPSGYTF.